This TCR beta chain was documented in a study of blood T cell repertoires in COVID-19. Study overall: Samples taken during acute and convalescent COVID-19 were collected in the United States, Italy and Spain.

In the original workflow: Reference gene primer amplification yielded estimated nucleated cell counts. Assay: immunoSEQ multiplex PCR; the TCRdb copy retains only in-frame clones and omits some. The DNA gave D and trimming, while V, J and clone size come from that table. Of some 140,000 clones detected, 65% to 85% appear once; the ten largest clones hold about a sixth. Germline CDR1 is SGHRS and CDR2 is YFSETQ. Deletions cut 4 bases from V and 4 bases from J, with 18 bases between. The CDR3 sequence is 17 residues long. This clone was detected only a few times. The sample comprised peripheral blood. The clonotype comes from a woman of 80 years or more with acute or convalescent COVID-19. The gene calls are TRBV5-1 and TRBJ2-6, with D perhaps TRBD1 (5 bases). The CDR3 bases are TGCGCCAGCAGCCCCGGCGGTTGGGGCAGCGGGGCCAACGTCCTGACTTTC. As protein: CASSPGGWGSGANVLTF.